This T cell receptor beta chain was found in a study of CD8 T cells in Susac syndrome. Study-level information: Intravenous immunoglobulin alone or corticosteroids were being given to patients with Susac syndrome at blood draw, unless they were therapy-naive.

RNA was extracted with the RNeasy kit, and a quantity of about 0.45 to 1 ug was reverse transcribed using random hexamers. One entry per CDR3 protein results from TCRdb running MiXCR on the immunoSEQ multiplex PCR reads. The sample holds fewer than 150,000 distinct CDR3 sequences; just under 95% are singletons and the top ten take around 0.2%. The CDR3 consists of 13 residues. Germline V gene data show CDR1 as MGHDK and CDR2 as SYGVNS. V shed 7 bases, J shed 6 bases, and the junction held 8 bases outside the gene matches. Material for sequencing was CD8+ T cells from PBMCs. This TCR came from a human donor with Susac syndrome. This rearrangement joins TRBV25-1 to TRBJ1-2; 7 bases fit TRBD1. The CDR3 sequence: CASTRGGGDGYTF. The CDR3 bases are TGTGCCAGCACCCGAGGAGGGGGCGATGGCTACACCTTC.